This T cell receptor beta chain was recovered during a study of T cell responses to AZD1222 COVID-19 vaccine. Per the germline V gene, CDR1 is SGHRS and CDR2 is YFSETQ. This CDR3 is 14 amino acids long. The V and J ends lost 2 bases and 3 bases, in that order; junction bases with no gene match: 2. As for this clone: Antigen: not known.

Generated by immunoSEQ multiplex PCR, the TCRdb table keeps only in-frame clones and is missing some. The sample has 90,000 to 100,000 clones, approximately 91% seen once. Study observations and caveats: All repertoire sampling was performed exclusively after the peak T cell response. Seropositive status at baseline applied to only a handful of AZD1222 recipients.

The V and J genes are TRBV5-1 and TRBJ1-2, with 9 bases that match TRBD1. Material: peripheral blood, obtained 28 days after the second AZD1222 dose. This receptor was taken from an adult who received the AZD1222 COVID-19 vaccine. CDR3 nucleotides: TGCGCCAGCAGCTTCACAGGGGGCGACTATGGCTACACCTTC. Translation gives CASSFTGGDYGYTF.